These 31 T cell receptor beta chains were all obtained from the same sample, sequenced in a study of shared clonotypes between healthy human individuals (dated by TCRdb to 2020 to 2021). Receptors were amplified or captured by the immunoSEQ multiplex PCR assay. What TCRdb holds here is the immuneACCESS table cut down to in-frame rearrangements. Part of the clones is not present; checked against another copy, under half of the missing clones reflect an unresolved V gene, and the others are unexplained. Across this sample there are more than 400,000 clones, with 78% seen only once. Approximately 12% of the sample goes to the ten largest clones. The sample taken for sequencing was PBMCs. These receptors all stem from a woman in her thirties or forties in good health. Some clones in this sample may be carry-over from other donors' samples.

This clone occurred many times. The rearrangement joins TRBV27 to TRBJ2-3, with a tentative D call TRBD1 (5 bases). The V end lost 8 bases, the J end lost 0 bases, and 18 bases lay between the germline ends. CDR3 length: 16 amino acids. In germline, CDR1 is MNHEY, CDR2 SMNVEV (reference sequence). The CDR3 coding sequence is TGTGCCAGCCGCTTTTTGGGGCTAGGAAGCACAGATACGCAGTATTTT. This translates into CASRFLGLGSTDTQYF.

The V call is TRBV11-3, the J call TRBJ2-1; 15 nucleotides line up with TRBD2. Trimming removed 1 base from V and 7 bases from J; junction bases left unmatched: 5. Germline CDR1 is SGHNT and CDR2 is YENEEA. CDR3 length: 17 residues. Here the CDR3 DNA reads TGTGCCAGCAGCTTAGTGTCAGGACTAGCGGGAGGGAATGAGCAGTTCTTC. Protein product: CASSLVSGLAGGNEQFF.

The chain carries TRBV15 and TRBJ2-7; 9 bases agree with TRBD2. This CDR3 comprises 14 residues. Germline assignment: CDR1 LNHNV and CDR2 YYDKDF (reference sequence). The V gene end was trimmed by 1 base and the J gene end by 9 bases; junction bases not matched to a gene: 7. The CDR3 reads CATSRGNGGRAQYF. In DNA, the CDR3 is TGTGCCACCAGCAGAGGTAACGGCGGGAGGGCGCAGTACTTC.

V is TRBV13 and J is TRBJ2-7, with D perhaps TRBD2 (5 bases). Germline CDR1 reads PRHDT; CDR2 reads FYEKMQ (reference sequence). CDR3 length equals 14 residues. Between the trimmed V and J ends, which lost 0 bases and 5 bases, there was a span of 11 bases. The CDR3 is CASSLGRSGNEQYF. The CDR3 nucleotides are TGTGCCAGCAGCTTAGGCCGGAGCGGCAACGAGCAGTACTTC.

This clone occurred a few times. This sequence joins TRBV28 and TRBJ2-7, with 11 positions matching TRBD2. This CDR3 region has 14 residues. Germline V CDR1 and CDR2: MDHEN, SYDVKM. V was clipped by 3 bases and J by 7 bases; unmatched bases: 5. The CDR3 DNA is TGTGCCAGCAGTTTCACTAGCGGGAGTGAGGAGCAGTACTTC. Its protein product is CASSFTSGSEEQYF.

The J gene is TRBJ2-5, the V gene TRBV10-3; D remains unclear. CDR1 is ENHRY and CDR2 is SYGVKD in the germline V gene. CDR3 length: 17 amino acids. V lost 2 bases, J lost 5 bases, and 21 bases lay in between. CDR3 in DNA: TGTGCCATCAGTGAGCCCGGTGGGCCCAAGGTCTTGGAGACCCAGTACTTC. It specifies CAISEPGGPKVLETQYF.

Of note for this clone: This specimen includes other DNA sequences encoding the same CDR3. This chain uses TRBV29-1 with TRBJ1-4; 8 nucleotides align to TRBD1. Germline CDR1 SQVTM, CDR2 ANQGSEA. The CDR3 is 13 residues long. Trimming cost V 4 bases and J 2 bases; bases outside gene matches: 0. CDR3 protein: CSVGQGTNEKLFF. In DNA, the CDR3 is TGCAGCGTTGGACAGGGGACTAATGAAAAACTGTTTTTT. Looking up the rest from reference TRBV29-1 and TRBJ1-4 gives the full variable domain: SAVISQKPSRDICQRGTSLTIQCQVDSQVTMMFWYRQQPGQSLTLIATANQGSEATYESGFVIDKFPISRPNLTFSTLTVSNMSPEDSSIYLCSVGQGTNEKLFFGSGTQLSVL.

This chain uses TRBV18 with TRBJ1-2; D not certain. This CDR3 comprises 14 residues. CDR1 and CDR2 (germline): KGHSH, LQKENI. V was shortened by 2 bases and J by 4 bases, with 11 bases between the two germline ends. The CDR3 region has the DNA TGTGCCAGCTCACCATTAGGTCGGGGCTATGGCTACACCTTC. Amino acid sequence: CASSPLGRGYGYTF.

This chain links TRBV30 with TRBJ1-5; D is uncertain. This CDR3 has 14 amino acids. CDR1 is GTSNPN and CDR2 is SVGIG in the germline V gene (reference sequence). V was cut by 0 bases and J by 10 bases, with 16 bases left in between. This CDR3 reads CAWSVGGSHPPQHF. CDR3 sequence (DNA): TGTGCCTGGAGTGTAGGTGGCAGTCACCCTCCCCAGCATTTT.

The V call is TRBV19, the J call TRBJ1-2; tentative D call: TRBD1 (5 bases). Germline V gives CDR1 LNHDA, CDR2 SQIVND (reference sequence). The V gene lost 5 bases and the J gene lost 4 bases, with 17 bases spanning the gap. There are 15 residues in the CDR3. The CDR3 DNA reads TGTGCCAGTAGTGCTGCGGTGACAGCTATCTATGGCTACACCTTC. The encoded protein is CASSAAVTAIYGYTF.

This chain joins TRBV29-1 and TRBJ1-2; TRBD1 matches at 9 bases. J was trimmed by 10 bases and V by 6 bases; bases with no gene match: 9. The germline V gene encodes CDR1 SQVTM and CDR2 ANQGSEA. The CDR3 consists of 12 residues. The CDR3 DNA sequence: TGCAGCGTCTCGGACAGGGGAGACGACTACACCTTC. Protein sequence: CSVSDRGDDYTF.

The chain has TRBV28 and TRBJ1-1; the D gene is possibly TRBD1 (6 bases). This CDR3 region has 17 residues. Trimming shortened V by 7 bases and J by 3 bases, and 24 bases separated the two germline ends. Per germline, CDR1 MDHEN and CDR2 SYDVKM. The CDR3 is CASIVGSVGGDDTEAFF. CDR3 in DNA: TGTGCCAGCATAGTGGGATCTGTGGGGGGCGACGACACTGAAGCTTTCTTT.

The chain employs TRBV29-1 and TRBJ2-2, with a tentative D call TRBD1 (5 bases). Germline CDR1 is SQVTM and CDR2 is ANQGSEA. The CDR3 sequence is 14 residues long. V lost 1 base and J lost 1, with 7 bases in between. The CDR3 is CSVEGGLNTGELFF. The CDR3 bases are TGCAGCGTTGAAGGGGGCCTGAACACCGGGGAGCTGTTTTTT.

In this sample, this clone turned up once. The chain links TRBV7-3 to TRBJ2-3; possible D gene TRBD2, 5 bases. V lost 4 bases to trimming and J lost 11 bases, with 16 bases between them. CDR1 is SGHTA, CDR2 FQGTGA, per germline. The CDR3 is 13 amino acids. The CDR3 protein is CASSSNYQEVQYF. The DNA of the CDR3 is TGTGCCAGCAGCTCGAACTATCAGGAGGTGCAGTATTTT.

This chain links TRBV28 with TRBJ1-1; no definite D call. Germline lookup yields CDR1 MDHEN and CDR2 SYDVKM. The germline V and J ends were trimmed by 6 bases and 4 bases, with 21 bases remaining between them. The CDR3 contains 16 residues. DNA of the CDR3: TGTGCCAGCAGCAAACGAACCAGAAGTTTGGGCACTGAAGCTTTCTTT. This translates into CASSKRTRSLGTEAFF.

The genes are TRBV19 and TRBJ2-2; no clear D. The V end lost 7 bases, the J end lost 8 bases, and 8 bases lay between the germline ends. CDR3 length equals 11 residues. Germline V lookup: CDR1 LNHDA, CDR2 SQIVND (reference sequence). Here the CDR3 DNA reads TGTGCCAGTATAGGGTCTGGGGAGCTGTTTTTT. It specifies CASIGSGELFF.

This chain joins TRBV7-7 and TRBJ2-5; D call uncertain. The germline V gene encodes CDR1 SSHAT and CDR2 FNYEAQ (reference sequence). This CDR3 is built from 13 residues. The V gene lost 0 bases and the J gene lost 3 bases, with 5 bases spanning the gap. The CDR3 protein is CASSLALKETQYF. The CDR3 DNA reads TGTGCCAGCAGCTTAGCCCTGAAAGAGACCCAGTACTTC. Complete variable domain (other parts from reference TRBV7-7 and TRBJ2-5): GAGVSQSPRYKVTKRGQDVTLRCDPISSHATLYWYQQALGQGPEFLTYFNYEAQPDKSGLPSDRFSAERPEGSISTLTIQRTEQRDSAMYRCASSLALKETQYFGPGTRLLVL.

V is TRBV9 and J is TRBJ1-5; possibly TRBD1 for D (6 bases). V shed 4 bases and J shed 4 bases, with 15 bases lying between them. The CDR3 spans 15 residues. Looked up from germline, CDR1 is SGDLS and CDR2 is YYNGEE. The CDR3 protein is CASSLTGQRNQPQHF. In DNA, the CDR3 is TGTGCCAGCAGCCTAACTGGACAGAGGAATCAGCCCCAGCATTTT.

The chain links TRBV28 to TRBJ1-1; D possibly corresponds to TRBD1 (5 bases). V lost 4 bases, J lost 3 bases, and 9 bases lay in between. In germline, CDR1 is MDHEN, CDR2 SYDVKM. This CDR3 is 13 amino acids long. As DNA, the CDR3 is TGTGCCAGCAGTTCCCGGGACCACACTGAAGCTTTCTTT. It specifies CASSSRDHTEAFF.

This chain joins TRBV7-9 and TRBJ1-4; D gene unclear. Trimming cost V 4 bases and J 8 bases, with 11 bases left between them. The CDR3 covers 13 residues. In germline, CDR1 is SEHNR, CDR2 FQNEAQ (reference sequence). CDR3 region: CASSWTVREKLFF. In DNA form, the CDR3 reads TGTGCCAGCAGCTGGACCGTTAGGGAAAAACTGTTTTTT.

To note about this clone: Other nucleotide sequences from this sample produce the same CDR3. The chain is built from TRBV6-5 and TRBJ1-3; D uncertain. CDR1 MNHEY and CDR2 SVGAGI come from the germline V gene. The V end was cut by 0 bases, the J end by 1 base, with 10 bases between. The CDR3 spans 16 residues. The CDR3 is CASSYSRMGSGNTIYF. The CDR3 nucleotides are TGTGCCAGCAGTTACTCGAGGATGGGGTCTGGAAACACCATATATTTT.

The sample holds a few counts of this clone. The CDR3 nucleotides read TGTGCCAGCAGTGATACAGGGGAACCCTACAATGAGCAGTTCTTC. This codes for CASSDTGEPYNEQFF. The rearrangement joins TRBV28 to TRBJ2-1; 7 nucleotides match TRBD1. Trimming at V came to 5 bases and at J to 2 bases, leaving 6 bases not matched to a gene. Per germline, CDR1 MDHEN and CDR2 SYDVKM. CDR3 size: 15 residues.

The chain employs TRBV7-2 and TRBJ1-2; 9 nucleotides line up with TRBD1. Germline CDR1 and CDR2: SGHTA and FQGNSA. Trimming took 1 base from V and 0 from J; bases not matched to a gene: 3. This CDR3 is built from 16 residues. CDR3 sequence: CASSLVGTGTNYGYTF. Here the CDR3 DNA reads TGTGCCAGCAGCTTAGTGGGGACAGGGACTAACTATGGCTACACCTTC. Looking up the rest from reference TRBV7-2 and TRBJ1-2 gives the full variable domain: GAGVSQSPSNKVTEKGKDVELRCDPISGHTALYWYRQSLGQGLEFLIYFQGNSAPDKSGLPSDRFSAERTGGSVSTLTIQRTQQEDSAVYLCASSLVGTGTNYGYTFGSGTRLTVV.

The chain employs TRBV7-8 and TRBJ1-2; no firm D call. The germline gives CDR1 SGHVS, CDR2 FQNEAQ. The CDR3 loop spans 14 amino acids. Trimming took 4 bases from V and 4 from J, leaving 13 bases between them. The CDR3 here is CASSSPTWGYGYTF. As DNA, the CDR3 is TGTGCCAGCAGCTCACCGACGTGGGGCTATGGCTACACCTTC.

Only one count was recorded for this clone. The genes are TRBV7-9 and TRBJ2-7; D remains ambiguous. The V and J ends lost 4 bases and 7 bases respectively, with 14 bases between them. Germline loops: CDR1 SEHNR, CDR2 FQNEAQ (reference sequence). The CDR3 has 13 amino acids. As DNA, the CDR3 is TGTGCCAGCAGCTCCGGTTCCCTTGGAGAGCAGTACTTC. Protein product: CASSSGSLGEQYF.

The V and J genes are TRBV7-2 and TRBJ1-1; D is unresolved. Germline assignment: CDR1 SGHTA and CDR2 FQGNSA. Trimming pared 1 base from V and 3 bases from J, leaving 6 bases between. The CDR3 is made up of 13 amino acids. CDR3 amino acids: CASSLVGYTEAFF. The CDR3, as DNA: TGTGCCAGCAGCTTAGTAGGGTACACTGAAGCTTTCTTT.

This clone was detected only once. The V gene is TRBV19, the J gene TRBJ2-1; 7 nucleotides align to TRBD1. V shed 5 bases, J shed 0 bases, and the junction held 7 bases outside the gene matches. Looked up from germline, CDR1 is LNHDA and CDR2 is SQIVND (reference sequence). The CDR3 covers 16 residues. CDR3 in amino acids: CASSPRQGSSYNEQFF. The DNA of the CDR3 is TGTGCCAGTAGTCCACGACAGGGTAGCTCCTACAATGAGCAGTTCTTC.

This clone was picked up a small number of times. The chain has TRBV18 and TRBJ1-1; the D gene is possibly TRBD1 (5 bases). Trimming removed 3 bases from V and 1 base from J, with 12 bases in between. The CDR3 covers 15 residues. Germline V gives CDR1 KGHSH, CDR2 LQKENI. The chain's CDR3 is CASSPTGATNTEAFF. As DNA, the CDR3 is TGTGCCAGCTCACCGACTGGGGCTACGAACACTGAAGCTTTCTTT.

The chain has TRBV6-5 and TRBJ2-7, with 9 bases matching TRBD1. V shed 5 bases and J 4 bases; nucleotides not matched to a gene: 6. There are 14 residues in the CDR3. Germline CDR1 MNHEY, CDR2 SVGAGI. In DNA, the CDR3 is TGTGCCAGCAGTAGGACAGGGGCCCGATACGAGCAGTACTTC. It is translated as CASSRTGARYEQYF.

This chain connects TRBV30 to TRBJ2-1, with 14 positions matching TRBD2. The CDR3 has 19 amino acids. CDR1 and CDR2 from the germline V gene are GTSNPN and SVGIG (reference sequence). Germline trimming cut 5 bases from V and 8 bases from J; bases unmatched to any gene: 20. The CDR3 DNA reads TGTGCCTGGCAAGGACAGGGACTAGCGGGAGCCAGGGCCCTGGATGAGCAGTTCTTC. Its translation: CAWQGQGLAGARALDEQFF.

This CDR3 reads CSASTWGTNYEQYF. CDR3 sequence (DNA): TGCAGCGCCTCAACCTGGGGGACGAACTACGAGCAGTACTTC. The chain uses TRBV29-1 and TRBJ2-7; possibly TRBD1 or TRBD2 for D (5 bases each). V shed 7 bases and J shed 3 bases, with 19 bases lying between them. The CDR3 runs 14 residues. Germline CDR1 is SQVTM and CDR2 is ANQGSEA.